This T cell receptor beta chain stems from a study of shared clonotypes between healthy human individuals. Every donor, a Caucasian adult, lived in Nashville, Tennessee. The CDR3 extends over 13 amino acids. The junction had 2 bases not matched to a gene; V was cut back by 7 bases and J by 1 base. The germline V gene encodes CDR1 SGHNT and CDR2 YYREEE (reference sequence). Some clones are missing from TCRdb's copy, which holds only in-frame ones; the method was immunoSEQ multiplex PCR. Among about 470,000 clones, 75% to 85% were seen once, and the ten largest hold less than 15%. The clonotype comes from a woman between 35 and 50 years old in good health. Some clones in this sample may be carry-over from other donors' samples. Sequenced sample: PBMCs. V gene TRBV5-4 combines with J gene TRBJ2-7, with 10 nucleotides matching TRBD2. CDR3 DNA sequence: TGTGCCAGCCAGCGGGAGGGGTCCTACGAGCAGTACTTC. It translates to CASQREGSYEQYF.